This note documents a single T cell receptor beta chain sequence. No antigen is known for it. At survey level, the immunoSEQ assay was run in its v3.0 version. TCRdb's copy holds only in-frame clones and misses some; the assay was immunoSEQ multiplex PCR. The data contain 25,000 to 35,000 clones, around 80% of them singletons. Germline assignment: CDR1 SNHLY and CDR2 FYNNEI. Deletions cut 10 bases from V and 0 bases from J, with 12 bases between. This CDR3 is built from 13 residues. The data stem from a study of long-term antiretroviral therapy in people with HIV. Each donor had at least one pre-ART and at least two post-ART PBMC samples. Each specimen consisted of 1-10 million cryopreserved PBMC prior to extraction of DNA. Study-wide results and limits: Across all time points, the repertoire was dominated by clones that expanded before ART.

The sample was unsorted PBMCs, taken 1.5 years before starting antiretroviral therapy. The chain has TRBV2 and TRBJ2-5; a possible D gene is TRBD2 (5 bases). This receptor was taken from a man in his late teens or twenties with HIV. For the CDR3, the DNA is TGTGCCATCTGTAGGCGGGACCAAGAGACCCAGTACTTC. The encoded protein is CAICRRDQETQYF.